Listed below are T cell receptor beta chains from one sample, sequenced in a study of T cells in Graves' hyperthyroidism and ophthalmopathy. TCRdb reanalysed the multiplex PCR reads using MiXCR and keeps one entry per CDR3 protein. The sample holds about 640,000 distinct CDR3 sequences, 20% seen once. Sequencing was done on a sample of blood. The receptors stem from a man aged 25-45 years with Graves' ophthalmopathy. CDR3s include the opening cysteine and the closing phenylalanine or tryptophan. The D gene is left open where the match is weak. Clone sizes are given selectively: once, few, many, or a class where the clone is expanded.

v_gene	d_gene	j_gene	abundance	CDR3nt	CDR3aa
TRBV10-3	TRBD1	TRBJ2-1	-	TGTGCCATCAGGGGTGGGACAGCCGAGACCGTAATTAAACCGAGCTCCTACAATGAGCAGTTCTTC	CAIRGGTAETVIKPSSYNEQFF
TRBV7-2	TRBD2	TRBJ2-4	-	TGTGCCAGCAGCTCTCAGCCGACTAGCGACAAAAACATTCAGTACTTC	CASSSQPTSDKNIQYF
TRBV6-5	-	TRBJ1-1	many	TGTGCCAGCAGTTACTTCCGGGGGAACACTGAAGCTTTCTTT	CASSYFRGNTEAFF
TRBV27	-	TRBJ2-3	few	TGTGCCAGCAGTTTATCCGCGAGCGGCACAGATACGCAGTATTTT	CASSLSASGTDTQYF
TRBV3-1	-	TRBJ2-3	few	TGTGCCAGCACCCAGGGGGGCGTAACAGATACGCAGTATTTT	CASTQGGVTDTQYF
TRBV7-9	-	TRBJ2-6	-	TGTGCCAGCAGCGCACAAATCTCTGGGGCCAACGTCCTGACTTTC	CASSAQISGANVLTF
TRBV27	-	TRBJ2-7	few	TGTGCCAGCAGTAGGACACTAGGGTTCTACGAGCAGTACTTC	CASSRTLGFYEQYF
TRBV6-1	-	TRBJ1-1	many	TGTGCCAGCAGTCCGGCGGGAGAAGTCGGAACTGAAGCTTTCTTT	CASSPAGEVGTEAFF
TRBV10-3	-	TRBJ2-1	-	TGTGCCATCAGTTACTCTGACGTTTGGGTTGAGCAGTTCTTC	CAISYSDVWVEQFF
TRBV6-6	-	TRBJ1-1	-	TGTGCCAGCAGTTACTCGAAGTACGGGGAAGCTTTCTTT	CASSYSKYGEAFF
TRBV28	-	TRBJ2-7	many	TGTGCCAGCAGTTGGGACGAGAGCTCCTACGAGCAGTACTTC	CASSWDESSYEQYF
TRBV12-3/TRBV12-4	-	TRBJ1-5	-	TGTGCCAGCAGTGAAAGGGTATCCGATCAGCCCCAGCATTTT	CASSERVSDQPQHF
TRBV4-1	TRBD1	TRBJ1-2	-	TGCGCCAGCAGCCAAGTTAGGGACAGGGTAGGCGGCTACACCTTC	CASSQVRDRVGGYTF
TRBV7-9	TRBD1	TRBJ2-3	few	TGTGCCAGCAGTTCTACAGGGGTCATAGGAGATACGCAGTATTTT	CASSSTGVIGDTQYF
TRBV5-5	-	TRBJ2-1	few	TGTGCCAGCAGCTTGGCCCCGACGGACAACAATGAGCAGTTCTTC	CASSLAPTDNNEQFF
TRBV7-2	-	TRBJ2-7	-	TGTGCCAGCAGCTTAGCACAGGGTAGAGCCTACGAGCAGTACTTC	CASSLAQGRAYEQYF
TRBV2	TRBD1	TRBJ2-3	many	TGTGCCAGCAGTACAGGGGGCGCGGGAGATACGCAGTATTTT	CASSTGGAGDTQYF
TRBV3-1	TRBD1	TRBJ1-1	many	TGTGCCAGCAGCCAAGCGGGACAGCTGAACACTGAAGCTTTCTTT	CASSQAGQLNTEAFF
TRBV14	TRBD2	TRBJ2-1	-	TGTGCCAGCAGCCCCAAGGGTAGCGGGAGATTTGGAGAGCAGTTCTTC	CASSPKGSGRFGEQFF
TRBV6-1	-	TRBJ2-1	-	TGTGCCAGCCAACAGGGCAATGAGCAGTTCTTC	CASQQGNEQFF
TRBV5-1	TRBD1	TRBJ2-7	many	TGCGCCAGCAGCTCTTCGGGACAGGCTTCCTACGAGCAGTACTTC	CASSSSGQASYEQYF
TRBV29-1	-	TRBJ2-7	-	TGCAGCGTTACCCAGGGCACCTACGAGCAGTACTTC	CSVTQGTYEQYF
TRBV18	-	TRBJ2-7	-	TGTGCCAGCTCACCCGGGCTTATTGGTGACTACGAGCAGTACTTC	CASSPGLIGDYEQYF
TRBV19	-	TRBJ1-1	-	TGTGCCAGTAGTATTGGCTCCGGCGAGGCTTTCTTT	CASSIGSGEAFF
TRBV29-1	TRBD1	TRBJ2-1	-	TGCAGCGTTTCACAAACCGGGACAGGATTTTACAATGAGCAGTTCTTC	CSVSQTGTGFYNEQFF
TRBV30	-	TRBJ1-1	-	TGTGCCTGGAGTGTACACTCAGGGGAGTCCTTCACTGAAGCTTTCTTT	CAWSVHSGESFTEAFF
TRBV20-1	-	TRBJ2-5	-	TGCAGTGCTAGAAGGGTCCAAGAGACCCAGTACTTC	CSARRVQETQYF
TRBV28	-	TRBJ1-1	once	TGTGCCGGCAGTCCCCCCACAGGGAACACTGAAGCTTTCTTT	CAGSPPTGNTEAFF
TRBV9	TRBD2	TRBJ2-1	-	TGTGCCAGCAGCTCAGGACTAGCGGGAGCGGGTCACTATGAGCAGTTCTTC	CASSSGLAGAGHYEQFF
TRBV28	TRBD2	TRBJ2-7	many	TGTGCCAGCAGTTCAGGTAGACTAGCGGGAGGTTGGTACGAGCAGTACTTC	CASSSGRLAGGWYEQYF
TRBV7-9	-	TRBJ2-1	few	TGTGCCAGCAGCTTAGGCCCCAAAGAAGGGGGATTCTACAATGAGCAGTTCTTC	CASSLGPKEGGFYNEQFF
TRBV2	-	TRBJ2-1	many	TGTGCCAGCAGAGGTGGGGGCCTTTACAATGAGCAGTTCTTC	CASRGGGLYNEQFF
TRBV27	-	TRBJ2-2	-	TGTGCCAGCAGTCTAACCGGGCCCACAACCCTCGGGGAGCTGTTTTTT	CASSLTGPTTLGELFF
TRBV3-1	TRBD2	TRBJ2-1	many	TGTGCCAGCAGCCCCGTTGCGGGAGGGCCCCCGTTCTTC	CASSPVAGGPPFF
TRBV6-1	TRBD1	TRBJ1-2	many	TGTGCCAGCACCCTTAAAAAAGGGGGCACCTATGGCTACACCTTC	CASTLKKGGTYGYTF
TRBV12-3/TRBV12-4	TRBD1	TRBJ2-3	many	TGTGCCAGCAGTTCCCGGGACAGGGACACAGATACGCAGTATTTT	CASSSRDRDTDTQYF
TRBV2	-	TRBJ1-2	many	TGTGCCAGCAGCCAACACCCTCGCGGGGGCCAGATGGGCTATGGCTACACCTTC	CASSQHPRGGQMGYGYTF
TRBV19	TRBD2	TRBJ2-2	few	TGTGCCAGTAGTACGGGACTAGCATCGGGGGAGCTGTTTTTT	CASSTGLASGELFF
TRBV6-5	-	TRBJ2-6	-	TGTGCCAGCAGTTACTCCGGGAGATCTGGGGCCAACGTCCTGACTTTC	CASSYSGRSGANVLTF
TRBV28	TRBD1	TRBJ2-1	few	TGTGCCAGCAGTTCCTTCAGACAGGGGAGCTCCTACAATGAGCAGTTCTTC	CASSSFRQGSSYNEQFF
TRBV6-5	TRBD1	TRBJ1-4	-	TGTGCCAGCAGTTACGGTTCGGGACAGGGGTTGGAAAAACTGTTTTTT	CASSYGSGQGLEKLFF
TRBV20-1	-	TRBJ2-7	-	TGCAGTGCTGCGGGAAGCTACGAGCAGTACTTC	CSAAGSYEQYF
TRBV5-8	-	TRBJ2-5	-	TGTGCCAGCAGCTCTTGGCAGGTTGGGACCCAGTACTTC	CASSSWQVGTQYF
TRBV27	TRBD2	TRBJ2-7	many	TGTGCCAGCAGCACGATTAGCGGGACCTCCTACGAGCAGTACTTC	CASSTISGTSYEQYF
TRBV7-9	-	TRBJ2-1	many	TGTGCCAGCAGCTTAGAAGCGCCGGGGAATGAGCAGTTCTTC	CASSLEAPGNEQFF
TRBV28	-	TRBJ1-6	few	TGTGCCAGCAGTTATTACCCCTGGGGTTCACCCCTCCACTTT	CASSYYPWGSPLHF
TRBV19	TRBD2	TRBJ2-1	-	TGTGCCAGTAGTGTGAGCGGGAGGTTCAACAATGAGCAGTTCTTC	CASSVSGRFNNEQFF
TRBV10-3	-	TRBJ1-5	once	TGTGCCATCAGTGAGGGCGTACCGGGACTATTCAATCAGCCCCAGCATTTT	CAISEGVPGLFNQPQHF
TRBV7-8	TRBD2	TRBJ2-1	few	TGTGCCAGCAGCTCTAAGCGCCTGGGACTAGCGCTGAATGAGCAGTTCTTC	CASSSKRLGLALNEQFF